Given below is one T cell receptor beta chain in context. No antigen is known for it. The sample is drawn from a study of cytomegalovirus exposure and HLA in healthy donors. V lost 5 bases, J lost 5 bases, and 6 bases stayed unmatched. The CDR3 has 15 residues. Germline loops: CDR1 MNHEY, CDR2 SVGAGI. Broader study findings: Association of roughly 17,000 TCR beta sequences with HLA alleles was found at 0.05 false discovery rate in a later analysis. A missense DCLRE1C variant was associated with V- and J-gene trimming of TCR beta chains in a later analysis, and an independent cohort replicated the association. The authors assumed roughly uniform sequencing depth across donors for presence/absence analyses. Among TCR beta chains of equal frequency, HLA-associated ones were more clonally expanded in a later analysis.

The PCR had 60 Vbeta and 13 Jbeta primers. Sequenced by immunoSEQ multiplex PCR; TCRdb stores in-frame clones only, minus some. The top ten clones hold around 13% of a sample with about 150,000 clones, roughly 80% of them seen once. V usage is TRBV6-5 and J usage is TRBJ2-1; 10 nucleotides line up with TRBD2. Source material: PBMCs. The receptor's source is a young man in good health and CMV-seropositive. The CDR3 nucleotides read TGTGCCAGCAGTCTGCTAGCGGGGGTTAACAATGAGCAGTTCTTC. This translates into CASSLLAGVNNEQFF.